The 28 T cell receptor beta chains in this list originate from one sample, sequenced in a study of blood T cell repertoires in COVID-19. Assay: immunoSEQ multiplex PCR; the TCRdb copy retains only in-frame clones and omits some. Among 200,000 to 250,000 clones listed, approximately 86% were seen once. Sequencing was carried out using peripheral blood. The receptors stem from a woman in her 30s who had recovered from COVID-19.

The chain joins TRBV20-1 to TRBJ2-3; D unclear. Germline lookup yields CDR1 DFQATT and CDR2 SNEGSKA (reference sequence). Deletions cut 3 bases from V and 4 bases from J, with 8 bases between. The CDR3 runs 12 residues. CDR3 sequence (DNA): TGCAGTGCTAGTCTATTTGCAGATACGCAGTATTTT. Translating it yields CSASLFADTQYF.

CDR3 in amino acids: CASGDSLSSGNTIYF. In DNA, the CDR3 is TGTGCCTCAGGGGACAGCCTGAGCTCTGGAAACACCATATATTTT. This chain links TRBV10-3 with TRBJ1-3; 7 bases line up with TRBD1. This CDR3 has 15 amino acids. CDR1 is ENHRY and CDR2 is SYGVKD in the germline V gene. V trimming: 11 bases; J trimming: 0 bases; junction bases outside the gene matches: 10.

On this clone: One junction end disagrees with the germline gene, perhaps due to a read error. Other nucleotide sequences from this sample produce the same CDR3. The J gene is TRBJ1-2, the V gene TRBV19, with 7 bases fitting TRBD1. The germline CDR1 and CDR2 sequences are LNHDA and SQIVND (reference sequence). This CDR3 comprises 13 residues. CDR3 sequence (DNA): TGTGCCAGTAGTATGGGGACAGTCTATGGCTACACTTTC. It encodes CASSMGTVYGYTF.

Here the CDR3 DNA reads TGTGCTAGTCGTCGGGGGGCCGTAGATACGCAGTATTTT. It translates to CASRRGAVDTQYF. The V gene is TRBV12-5, the J gene TRBJ2-3; possibly TRBD2 for D (7 bases). V was shortened by 8 bases and J by 5 bases, with 14 bases between the two germline ends. From germline, CDR1 is LGHNT and CDR2 FRNRAP. The CDR3 contains 13 residues.

CDR3 DNA: TGTGCCAGCTCACCCGTGGAGCTGTACCAGGGGAATGAGCAGTTCTTC. This translates into CASSPVELYQGNEQFF. V is TRBV18 and J is TRBJ2-1, with a weak D call TRBD1 (6 bases). The CDR3 has 16 residues. CDR1 and CDR2 from the germline V gene are KGHSH and LQKENI. Trimming removed 3 bases from V and 7 bases from J, with 19 bases in between.

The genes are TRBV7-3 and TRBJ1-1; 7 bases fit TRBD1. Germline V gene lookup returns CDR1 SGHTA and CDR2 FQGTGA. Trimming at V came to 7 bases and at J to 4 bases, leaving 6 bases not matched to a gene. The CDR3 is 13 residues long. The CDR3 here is CASTSDRATEAFF. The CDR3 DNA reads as TGTGCCAGCACCAGTGACAGGGCCACTGAAGCTTTCTTT.

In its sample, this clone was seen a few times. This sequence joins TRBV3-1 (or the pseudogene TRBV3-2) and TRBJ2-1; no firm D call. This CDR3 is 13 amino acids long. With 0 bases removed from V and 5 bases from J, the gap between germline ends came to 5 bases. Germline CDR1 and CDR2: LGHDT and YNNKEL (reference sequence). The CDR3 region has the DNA TGTGCCAGCAGCCAAGATCCAGACAATGAGCAGTTCTTC. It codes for CASSQDPDNEQFF.

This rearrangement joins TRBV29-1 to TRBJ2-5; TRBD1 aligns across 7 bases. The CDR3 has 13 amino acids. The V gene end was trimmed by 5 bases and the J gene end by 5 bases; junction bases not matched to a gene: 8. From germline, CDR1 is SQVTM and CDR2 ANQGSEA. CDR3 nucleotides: TGCAGCGTTCTCTACGGACAGGCCGAGACCCAGTACTTC. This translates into CSVLYGQAETQYF.

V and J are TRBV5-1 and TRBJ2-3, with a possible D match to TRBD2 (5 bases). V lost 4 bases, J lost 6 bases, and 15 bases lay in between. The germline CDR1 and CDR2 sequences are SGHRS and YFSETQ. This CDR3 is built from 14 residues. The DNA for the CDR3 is TGCGCCAGCAGCAACCCCCGGCCGGGGGATACGCAGTATTTT. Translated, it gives CASSNPRPGDTQYF.

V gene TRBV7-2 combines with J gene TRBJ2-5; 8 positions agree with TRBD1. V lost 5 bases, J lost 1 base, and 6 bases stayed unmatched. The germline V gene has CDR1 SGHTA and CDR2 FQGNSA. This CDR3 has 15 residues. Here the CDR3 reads CASSNVDRAQETQYF. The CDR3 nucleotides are TGTGCCAGCAGCAACGTGGACAGGGCCCAAGAGACCCAGTACTTC. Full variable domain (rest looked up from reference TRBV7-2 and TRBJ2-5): GAGVSQSPSNKVTEKGKDVELRCDPISGHTALYWYRQSLGQGLEFLIYFQGNSAPDKSGLPSDRFSAERTGGSVSTLTIQRTQQEDSAVYLCASSNVDRAQETQYFGPGTRLLVL.

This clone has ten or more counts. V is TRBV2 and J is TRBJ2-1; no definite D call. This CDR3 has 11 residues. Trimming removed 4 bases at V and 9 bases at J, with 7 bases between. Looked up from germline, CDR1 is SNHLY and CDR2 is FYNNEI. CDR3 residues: CASSATIEQFF. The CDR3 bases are TGTGCCAGCAGTGCAACAATTGAGCAGTTCTTC.

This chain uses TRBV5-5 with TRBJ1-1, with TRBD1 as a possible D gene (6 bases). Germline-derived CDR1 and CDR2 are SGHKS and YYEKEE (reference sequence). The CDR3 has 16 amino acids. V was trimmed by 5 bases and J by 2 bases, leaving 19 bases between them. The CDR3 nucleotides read TGTGCCAGCAGTTCCGCGGCAGTAGGGGGTAACACTGAAGCTTTCTTT. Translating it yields CASSSAAVGGNTEAFF.

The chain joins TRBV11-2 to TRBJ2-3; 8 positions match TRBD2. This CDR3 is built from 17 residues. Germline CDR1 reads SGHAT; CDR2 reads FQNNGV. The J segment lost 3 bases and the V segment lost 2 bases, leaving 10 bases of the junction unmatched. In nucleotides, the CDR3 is TGTGCCAGCAGCTTAATACGGGGGGGGCTGATTACAGATACGCAGTATTTT. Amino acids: CASSLIRGGLITDTQYF.

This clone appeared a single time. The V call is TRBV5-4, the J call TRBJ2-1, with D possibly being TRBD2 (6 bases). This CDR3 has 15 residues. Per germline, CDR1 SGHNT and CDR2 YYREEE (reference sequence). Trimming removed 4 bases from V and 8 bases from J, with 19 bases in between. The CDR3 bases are TGTGCCAGCAGCCCCAATGGAGGGCGGCTGCATGAGCAGTTCTTC. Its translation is CASSPNGGRLHEQFF.

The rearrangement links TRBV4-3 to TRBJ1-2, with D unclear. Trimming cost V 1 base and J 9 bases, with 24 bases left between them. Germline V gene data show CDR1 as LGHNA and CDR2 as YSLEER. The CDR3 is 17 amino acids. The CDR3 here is CASSQAAGSADRPRYTF. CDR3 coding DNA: TGCGCCAGCAGCCAAGCAGCGGGGTCGGCAGACCGCCCCCGCTACACCTTC.

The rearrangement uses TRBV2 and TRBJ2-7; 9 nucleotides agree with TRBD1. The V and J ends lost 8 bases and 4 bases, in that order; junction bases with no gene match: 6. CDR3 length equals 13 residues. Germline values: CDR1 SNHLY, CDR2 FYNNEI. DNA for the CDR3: TGTGCCAGCGAAACGGGACAGGGTTACGAGCAGTACTTC. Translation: CASETGQGYEQYF. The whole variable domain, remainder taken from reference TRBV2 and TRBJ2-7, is EPEVTQTPSHQVTQMGQEVILRCVPISNHLYFYWYRQILGQKVEFLVSFYNNEISEKSEIFDDQFSVERPDGSNFTLKIRSTKLEDSAMYFCASETGQGYEQYFGPGTRLTVT.

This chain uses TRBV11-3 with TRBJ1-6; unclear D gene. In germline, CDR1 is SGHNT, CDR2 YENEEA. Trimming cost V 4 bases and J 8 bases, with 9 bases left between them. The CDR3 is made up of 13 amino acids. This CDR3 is CASSSSADSPLHF. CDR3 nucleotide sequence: TGTGCCAGCAGCTCCTCAGCGGATTCACCCCTCCACTTT.

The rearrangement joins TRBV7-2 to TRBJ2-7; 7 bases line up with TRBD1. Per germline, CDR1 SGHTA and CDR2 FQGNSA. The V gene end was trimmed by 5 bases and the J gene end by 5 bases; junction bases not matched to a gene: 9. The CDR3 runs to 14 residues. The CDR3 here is CASSTRTGRHEQYF. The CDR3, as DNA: TGTGCCAGCAGCACTAGGACAGGACGCCACGAGCAGTACTTC.

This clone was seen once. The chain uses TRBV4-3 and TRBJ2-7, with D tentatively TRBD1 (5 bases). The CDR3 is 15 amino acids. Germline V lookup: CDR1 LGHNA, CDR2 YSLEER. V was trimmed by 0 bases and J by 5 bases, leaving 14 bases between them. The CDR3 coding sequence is TGCGCCAGCAGCCAAGATAGGACCAGGGTCGACGAGCAGTACTTC. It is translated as CASSQDRTRVDEQYF.

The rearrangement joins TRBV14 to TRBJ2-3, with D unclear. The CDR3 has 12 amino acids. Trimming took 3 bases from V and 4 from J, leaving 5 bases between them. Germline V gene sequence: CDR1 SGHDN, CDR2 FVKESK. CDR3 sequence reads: CASSQSPDTQYF. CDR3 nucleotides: TGTGCCAGCAGCCAGAGTCCAGATACGCAGTATTTT.

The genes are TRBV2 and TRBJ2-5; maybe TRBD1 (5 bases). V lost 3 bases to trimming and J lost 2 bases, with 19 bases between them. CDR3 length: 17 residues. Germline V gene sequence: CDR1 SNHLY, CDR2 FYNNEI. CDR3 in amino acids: CASSEEPVGPGQETQYF. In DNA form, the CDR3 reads TGTGCCAGCAGTGAGGAGCCAGTGGGGCCCGGGCAAGAGACCCAGTACTTC. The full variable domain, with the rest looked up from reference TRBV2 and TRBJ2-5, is EPEVTQTPSHQVTQMGQEVILRCVPISNHLYFYWYRQILGQKVEFLVSFYNNEISEKSEIFDDQFSVERPDGSNFTLKIRSTKLEDSAMYFCASSEEPVGPGQETQYFGPGTRLLVL.

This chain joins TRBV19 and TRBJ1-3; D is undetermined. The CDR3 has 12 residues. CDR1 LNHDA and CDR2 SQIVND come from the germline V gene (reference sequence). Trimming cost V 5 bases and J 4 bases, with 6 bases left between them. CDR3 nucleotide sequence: TGTGCCAGTAGTCGCAGGGGAAACACCATATATTTT. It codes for CASSRRGNTIYF.

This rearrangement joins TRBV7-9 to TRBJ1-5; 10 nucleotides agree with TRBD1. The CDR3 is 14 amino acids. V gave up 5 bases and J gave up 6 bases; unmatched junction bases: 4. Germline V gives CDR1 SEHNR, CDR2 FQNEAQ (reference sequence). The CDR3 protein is CASSTGTGAQPQHF. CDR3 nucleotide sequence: TGTGCCAGCAGCACTGGGACAGGGGCTCAGCCCCAGCATTTT.

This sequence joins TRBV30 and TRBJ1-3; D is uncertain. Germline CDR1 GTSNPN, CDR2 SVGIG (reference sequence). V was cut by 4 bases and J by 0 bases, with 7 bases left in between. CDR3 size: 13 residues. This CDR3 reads CAWNGLSGNTIYF. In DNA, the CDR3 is TGTGCCTGGAATGGCCTCTCTGGAAACACCATATATTTT. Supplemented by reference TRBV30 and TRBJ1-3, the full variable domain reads SQTIHQWPATLVQPVGSPLSLECTVEGTSNPNLYWYRQAAGRGLQLLFYSVGIGQISSEVPQNLSASRPQDRQFILSSKKLLLSDSGFYLCAWNGLSGNTIYFGEGSWLTVV.

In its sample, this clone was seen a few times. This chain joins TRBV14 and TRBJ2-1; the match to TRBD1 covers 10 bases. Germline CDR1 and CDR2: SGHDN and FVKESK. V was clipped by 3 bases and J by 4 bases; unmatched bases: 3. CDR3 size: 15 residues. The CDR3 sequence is CASSHRTGGYNEQFF. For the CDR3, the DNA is TGTGCCAGCAGCCACAGGACAGGGGGTTACAATGAGCAGTTCTTC.

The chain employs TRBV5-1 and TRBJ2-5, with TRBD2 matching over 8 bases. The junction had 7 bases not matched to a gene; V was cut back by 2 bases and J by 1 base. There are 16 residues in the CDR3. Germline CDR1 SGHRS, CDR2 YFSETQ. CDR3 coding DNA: TGCGCCAGCAGCTTAAGGCCCCGGGGGGGCCAAGAGACCCAGTACTTC. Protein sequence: CASSLRPRGGQETQYF.

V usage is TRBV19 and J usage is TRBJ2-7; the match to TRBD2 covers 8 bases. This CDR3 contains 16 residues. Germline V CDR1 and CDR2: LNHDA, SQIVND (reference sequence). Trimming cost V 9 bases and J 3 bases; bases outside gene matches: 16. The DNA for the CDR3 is TGTGCCAGCTCCCCCAGCGTAGCGGGGTCACACTACGAGCAGTACTTC. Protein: CASSPSVAGSHYEQYF.

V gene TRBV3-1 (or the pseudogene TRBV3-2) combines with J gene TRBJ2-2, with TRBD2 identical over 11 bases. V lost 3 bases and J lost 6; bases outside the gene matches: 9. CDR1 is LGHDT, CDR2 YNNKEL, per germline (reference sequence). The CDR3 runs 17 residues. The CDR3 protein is CASSQELAGVLSGELFF. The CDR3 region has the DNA TGTGCCAGCAGCCAGGAACTAGCGGGGGTACTATCCGGGGAGCTGTTTTTT.